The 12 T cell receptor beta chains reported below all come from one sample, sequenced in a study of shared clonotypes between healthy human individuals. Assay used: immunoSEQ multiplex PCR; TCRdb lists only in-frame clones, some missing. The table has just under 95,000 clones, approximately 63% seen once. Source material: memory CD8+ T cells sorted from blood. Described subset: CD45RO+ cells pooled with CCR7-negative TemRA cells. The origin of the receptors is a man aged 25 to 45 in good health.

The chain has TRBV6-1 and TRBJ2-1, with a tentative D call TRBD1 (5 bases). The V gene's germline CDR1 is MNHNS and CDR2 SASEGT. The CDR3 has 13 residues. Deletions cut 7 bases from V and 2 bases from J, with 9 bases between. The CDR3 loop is CASIKGTYNEQFF. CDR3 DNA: TGTGCCAGCATCAAGGGGACCTACAATGAGCAGTTCTTC.

In DNA form, the CDR3 reads TGTGCCAGCAGTGAAGACGGGCGGCCTAGCTATTCCTACGAGCAGTACTTC. This sequence encodes CASSEDGRPSYSYEQYF. The chain has TRBV25-1 and TRBJ2-7; perhaps TRBD2 as D (5 bases). This CDR3 is 17 amino acids long. V lost 2 bases and J lost 1, with 18 bases in between. In germline, CDR1 is MGHDK, CDR2 SYGVNS.

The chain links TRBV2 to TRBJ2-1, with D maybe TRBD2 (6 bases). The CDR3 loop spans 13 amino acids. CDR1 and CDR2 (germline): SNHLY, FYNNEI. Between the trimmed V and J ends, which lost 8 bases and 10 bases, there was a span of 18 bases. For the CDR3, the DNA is TGTGCCAGCGAAGATAACACCGCGGGAGAGCAGTTCTTC. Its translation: CASEDNTAGEQFF.

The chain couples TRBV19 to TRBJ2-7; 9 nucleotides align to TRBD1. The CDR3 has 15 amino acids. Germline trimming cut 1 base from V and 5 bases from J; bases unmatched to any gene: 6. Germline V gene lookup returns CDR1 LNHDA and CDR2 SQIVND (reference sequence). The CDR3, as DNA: TGTGCCAGTAGTATAGCCCTCCGGGACAGGGACGAGCAGTACTTC. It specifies CASSIALRDRDEQYF.

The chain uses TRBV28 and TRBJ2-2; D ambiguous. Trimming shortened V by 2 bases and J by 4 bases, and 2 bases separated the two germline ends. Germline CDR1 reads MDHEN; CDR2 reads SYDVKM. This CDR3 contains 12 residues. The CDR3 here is CASSLPTGELFF. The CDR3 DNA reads TGTGCCAGCAGTTTACCCACCGGGGAGCTGTTTTTT.

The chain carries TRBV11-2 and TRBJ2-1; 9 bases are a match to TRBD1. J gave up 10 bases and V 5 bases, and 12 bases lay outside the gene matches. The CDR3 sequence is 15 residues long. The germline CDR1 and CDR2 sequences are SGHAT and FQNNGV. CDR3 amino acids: CASSPRDRVLLEQFF. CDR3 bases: TGTGCCAGCAGCCCCCGGGACAGGGTCTTATTGGAGCAGTTCTTC.

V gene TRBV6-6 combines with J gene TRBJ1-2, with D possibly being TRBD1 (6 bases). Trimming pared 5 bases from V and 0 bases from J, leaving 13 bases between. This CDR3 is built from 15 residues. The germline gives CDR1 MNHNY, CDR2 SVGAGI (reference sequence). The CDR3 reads CASSPRQVANYGYTF. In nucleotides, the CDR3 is TGTGCCAGCAGTCCCCGACAGGTAGCTAACTATGGCTACACCTTC.

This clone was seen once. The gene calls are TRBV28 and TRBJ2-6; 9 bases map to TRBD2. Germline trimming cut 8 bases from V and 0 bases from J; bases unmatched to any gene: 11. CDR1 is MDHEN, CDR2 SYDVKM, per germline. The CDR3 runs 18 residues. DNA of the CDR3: TGTGCCAGCGCTAGCCCGACTAGCGGCGACTCTGGGGCCAACGTCCTGACTTTC. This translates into CASASPTSGDSGANVLTF.

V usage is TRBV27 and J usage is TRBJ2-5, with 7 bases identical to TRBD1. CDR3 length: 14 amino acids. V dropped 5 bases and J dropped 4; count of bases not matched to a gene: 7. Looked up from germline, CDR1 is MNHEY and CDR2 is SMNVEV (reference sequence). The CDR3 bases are TGTGCCAGCAGTATACAGGGGTTTGGAGAGACCCAGTACTTC. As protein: CASSIQGFGETQYF.

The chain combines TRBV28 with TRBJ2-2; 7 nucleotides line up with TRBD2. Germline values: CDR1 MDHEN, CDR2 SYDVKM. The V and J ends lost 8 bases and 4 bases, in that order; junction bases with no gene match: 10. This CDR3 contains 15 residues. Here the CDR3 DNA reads TGTGCCAGCCACGTGGGGCGGGGGTTCACCGGGGAGCTGTTTTTT. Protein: CASHVGRGFTGELFF.

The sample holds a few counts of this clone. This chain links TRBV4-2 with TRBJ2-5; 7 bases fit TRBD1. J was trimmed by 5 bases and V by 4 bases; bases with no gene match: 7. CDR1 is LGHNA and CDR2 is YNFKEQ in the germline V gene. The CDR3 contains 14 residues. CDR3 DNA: TGTGCCAGCAGCCCCCGCACCAGGGGGGAGACCCAGTACTTC. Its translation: CASSPRTRGETQYF.

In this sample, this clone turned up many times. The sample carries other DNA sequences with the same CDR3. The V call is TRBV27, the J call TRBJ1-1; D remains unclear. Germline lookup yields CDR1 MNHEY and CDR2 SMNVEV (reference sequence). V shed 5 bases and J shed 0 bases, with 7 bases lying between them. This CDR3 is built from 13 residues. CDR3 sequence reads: CASSPLLNTEAFF. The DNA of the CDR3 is TGTGCCAGCAGTCCGTTACTGAACACTGAAGCTTTCTTT.